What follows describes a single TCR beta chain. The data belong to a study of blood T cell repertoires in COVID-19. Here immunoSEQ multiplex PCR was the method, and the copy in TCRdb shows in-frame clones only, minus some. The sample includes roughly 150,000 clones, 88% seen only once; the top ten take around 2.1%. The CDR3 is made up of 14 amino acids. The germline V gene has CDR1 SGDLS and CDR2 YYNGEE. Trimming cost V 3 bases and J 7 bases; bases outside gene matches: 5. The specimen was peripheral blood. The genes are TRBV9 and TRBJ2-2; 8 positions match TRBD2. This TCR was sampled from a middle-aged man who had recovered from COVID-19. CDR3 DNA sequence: TGTGCCAGCAGCGATAGCGGGACGGGCGGGGAGCTGTTTTTT. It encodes CASSDSGTGGELFF.